The 10 T cell receptor beta chains reported below all come from one sample, sequenced in a study of T cell repertoires in cytomegalovirus infection (dated by TCRdb to about 2019). The sequencing machine was an Illumina HiSeq 1500. Using fastp at Q25 and MiXCR, TCRdb reprocessed the public reads and kept productive beta chains. For every CDR3 protein sequence, its rows merge into one entry that carries the most common genes and DNA. The sample table contains 250,000 to 300,000 distinct CDR3 sequences; only one count was recorded for roughly a quarter of them. The ten top clones hold approximately 15% of the sample. The sample was PBMCs. The origin of the receptors is a human donor in good health (CMV status not recorded). Some clones in this sample may be carry-over from other donors' samples.

This clonotype turned up a few times. The chain couples TRBV9 to TRBJ2-6, with D perhaps TRBD2 (5 bases). Trimming took 0 bases from V and 1 from J, leaving 8 bases between them. Germline lookup yields CDR1 SGDLS and CDR2 YYNGEE. The CDR3 loop spans 16 amino acids. CDR3 residues: CASSVGEGSGANVLTF. In DNA, the CDR3 is TGTGCCAGCAGCGTAGGTGAGGGTTCTGGGGCCAACGTCCTGACTTTC. The complete variable domain, with remaining parts taken from reference TRBV9 and TRBJ2-6, reads DSGVTQTPKHLITATGQRVTLRCSPRSGDLSVYWYQQSLDQGLQFLIQYYNGEERAKGNILERFSAQQFPDLHSELNLSSLELGDSALYFCASSVGEGSGANVLTFGAGSRLTVL.

This clonotype turned up a few times. The V gene is TRBV20-1, the J gene TRBJ1-2; TRBD1 aligns across 8 bases. Trimming took 3 bases from V and 8 from J; bases not matched to a gene: 5. Per germline, CDR1 DFQATT and CDR2 SNEGSKA (reference sequence). There are 12 residues in the CDR3. The CDR3 spells CSASQGAQGYTF. CDR3 bases: TGCAGTGCTAGTCAGGGGGCGCAGGGCTACACCTTC.

This clonotype showed up many times. The chain couples TRBV7-2 to TRBJ1-3, with a tentative D call TRBD1 (5 bases). The V gene's germline CDR1 is SGHTA and CDR2 FQGNSA. The CDR3 runs 14 residues. Trimming shortened V by 5 bases and J by 4 bases, and 12 bases separated the two germline ends. As DNA, the CDR3 is TGTGCCAGCAGCCGTGGGGACGGAGGAAACACCATATATTTT. It translates to CASSRGDGGNTIYF.

The sample holds a few counts of this clonotype. This chain links TRBV14 with TRBJ1-1, with D perhaps matching TRBD1 (6 bases). This CDR3 is built from 13 residues. Trimming removed 5 bases from V and 3 bases from J, with 10 bases in between. Per germline, CDR1 SGHDN and CDR2 FVKESK. CDR3 residues: CASSEDRYTEAFF. DNA for the CDR3: TGTGCCAGCAGCGAGGACAGATACACTGAAGCTTTCTTT.

V is TRBV19 and J is TRBJ2-7; D may be TRBD1 or TRBD2 (6 bases each). Between the trimmed V and J ends, which lost 6 bases and 3 bases, there was a span of 21 bases. This CDR3 contains 16 residues. From germline, CDR1 is LNHDA and CDR2 SQIVND (reference sequence). The CDR3: CASSRTDGGLNYEQYF. The CDR3 coding sequence is TGTGCCAGTAGCCGGACCGATGGGGGGCTGAACTACGAGCAGTACTTC. Complete variable domain (other parts from reference TRBV19 and TRBJ2-7): DGGITQSPKYLFRKEGQNVTLSCEQNLNHDAMYWYRQDPGQGLRLIYYSQIVNDFQKGDIAEGYSVSREKKESFPLTVTSAQKNPTAFYLCASSRTDGGLNYEQYFGPGTRLTVT.

The chain links TRBV6-2 or TRBV6-3 to TRBJ2-1; D call uncertain. The CDR3 is 17 amino acids. V lost 2 bases and J lost 0, with 14 bases in between. Germline V gene lookup returns CDR1 MNHEY and CDR2 SVGEGT. CDR3 in amino acids: CASSYRSAASSYNEQFF. The CDR3 DNA sequence: TGTGCCAGCAGTTACCGATCCGCAGCGAGCTCCTACAATGAGCAGTTCTTC.

The chain couples TRBV29-1 to TRBJ1-2; 11 bases agree with TRBD1. The CDR3 extends over 15 amino acids. Germline V gene sequence: CDR1 SQVTM, CDR2 ANQGSEA. J lost 7 bases, V lost 2 bases, and 9 bases had no gene match. The CDR3 DNA sequence: TGCAGCGTTGAAATAAACCGGGACAGGGGGTTTGGCTACACCTTC. Protein: CSVEINRDRGFGYTF.

This clonotype appeared once. The chain uses TRBV7-4 and TRBJ1-1, with a possible D match to TRBD1 (6 bases). The CDR3 spans 15 residues. V shed 1 base and J shed 8 bases, with 17 bases lying between them. CDR1 is SGHVT and CDR2 is SQSDAQ in the germline V gene. The CDR3 DNA follows: TGTGCCAGCAGCTTAGAGAGCAGGGACATTAACGAAGCTTTCTTT. Translated: CASSLESRDINEAFF.

This clonotype came up many times. The chain employs TRBV10-3 and TRBJ1-4; 9 bases are shared with TRBD1. Germline CDR1 reads ENHRY; CDR2 reads SYGVKD. The CDR3 totals 16 residues. The junction had 10 bases not matched to a gene; V was cut back by 10 bases and J by 1 base. The CDR3 DNA is TGTGCCACCGGACAGGGGATTCTTCAAACTAATGAAAAACTGTTTTTT. It specifies CATGQGILQTNEKLFF.

The chain couples TRBV6-5 to TRBJ1-6, with 7 nucleotides matching TRBD1. V shed 6 bases, J shed 9 bases, and the junction held 8 bases outside the gene matches. This CDR3 has 14 residues. CDR1 and CDR2 from the germline V gene are MNHEY and SVGAGI. The CDR3 protein is CASRLQGGFSPLHF. The DNA for the CDR3 is TGTGCCAGCAGGCTCCAGGGGGGGTTTTCACCCCTCCACTTT.